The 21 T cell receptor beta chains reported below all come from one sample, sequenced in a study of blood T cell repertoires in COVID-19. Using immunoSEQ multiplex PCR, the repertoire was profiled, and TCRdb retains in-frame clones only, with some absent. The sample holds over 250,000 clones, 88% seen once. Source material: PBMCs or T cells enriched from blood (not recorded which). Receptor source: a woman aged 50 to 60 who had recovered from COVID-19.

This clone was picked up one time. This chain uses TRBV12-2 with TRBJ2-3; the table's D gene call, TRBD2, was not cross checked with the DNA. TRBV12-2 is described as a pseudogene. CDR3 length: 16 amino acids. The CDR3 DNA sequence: TGTGCAAGTCGCTTAATGACTAGCGGGGTCACAGATACGCAGTATTTT. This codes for CASRLMTSGVTDTQYF.

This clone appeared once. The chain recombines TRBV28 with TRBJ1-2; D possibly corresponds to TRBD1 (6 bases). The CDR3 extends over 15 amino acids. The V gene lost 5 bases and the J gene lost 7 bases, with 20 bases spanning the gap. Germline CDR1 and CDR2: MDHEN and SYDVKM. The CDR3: CASSTLRGGRGGYTF. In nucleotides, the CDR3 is TGTGCCAGCAGTACCCTAAGGGGTGGCAGGGGTGGCTACACCTTC.

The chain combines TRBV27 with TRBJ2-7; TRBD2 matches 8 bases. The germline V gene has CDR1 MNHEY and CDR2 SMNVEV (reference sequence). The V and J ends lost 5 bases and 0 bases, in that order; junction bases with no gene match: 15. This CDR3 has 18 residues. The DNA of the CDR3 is TGTGCCAGCAGTCCTATTCAGAGCCTGGGACTAGTCTCCTACGAGCAGTACTTC. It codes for CASSPIQSLGLVSYEQYF.

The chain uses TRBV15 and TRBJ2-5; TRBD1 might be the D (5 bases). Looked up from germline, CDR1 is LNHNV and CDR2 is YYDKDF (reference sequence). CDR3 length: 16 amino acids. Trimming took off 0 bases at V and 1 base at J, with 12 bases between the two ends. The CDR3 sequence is CATSRDISDSQETQYF. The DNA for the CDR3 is TGTGCCACCAGCAGAGATATATCAGACAGCCAAGAGACCCAGTACTTC.

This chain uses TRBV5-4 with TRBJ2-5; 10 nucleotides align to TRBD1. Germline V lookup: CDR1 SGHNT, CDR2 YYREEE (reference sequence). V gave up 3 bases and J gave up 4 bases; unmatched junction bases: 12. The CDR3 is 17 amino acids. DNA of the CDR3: TGTGCCAGCAGCTCGGGGCGGGACAGGGGTTCCGGAGAGACCCAGTACTTC. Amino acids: CASSSGRDRGSGETQYF.

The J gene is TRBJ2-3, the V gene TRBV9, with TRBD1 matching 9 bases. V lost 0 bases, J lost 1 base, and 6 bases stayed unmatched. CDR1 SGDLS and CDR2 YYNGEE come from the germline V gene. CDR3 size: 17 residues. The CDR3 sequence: CASSVAGGQGGTDTQYF. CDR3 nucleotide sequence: TGTGCCAGCAGCGTAGCGGGGGGACAGGGAGGCACAGATACGCAGTATTTT.

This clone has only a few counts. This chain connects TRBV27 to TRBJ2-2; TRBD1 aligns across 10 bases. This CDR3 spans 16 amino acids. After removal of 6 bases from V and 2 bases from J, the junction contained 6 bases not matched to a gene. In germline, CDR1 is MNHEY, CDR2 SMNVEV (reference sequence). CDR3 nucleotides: TGTGCCAGCAGACGGAGGGACAGGGGCAACACCGGGGAGCTGTTTTTT. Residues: CASRRRDRGNTGELFF.

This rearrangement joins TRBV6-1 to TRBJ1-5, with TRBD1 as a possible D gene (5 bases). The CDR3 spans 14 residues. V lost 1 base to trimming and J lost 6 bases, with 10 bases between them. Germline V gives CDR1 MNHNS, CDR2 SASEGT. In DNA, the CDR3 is TGTGCCAGCAGTGAAGTTCAGGGTCCTCAGCCCCAGCATTTT. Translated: CASSEVQGPQPQHF.

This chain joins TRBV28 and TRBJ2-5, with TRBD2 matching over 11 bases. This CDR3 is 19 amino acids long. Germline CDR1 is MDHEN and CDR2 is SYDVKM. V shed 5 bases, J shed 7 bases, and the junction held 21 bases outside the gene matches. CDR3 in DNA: TGTGCCAGCAGTCCCATTGATACTAGCGGGAGTTCCCTTCGCGTGACCCAGTACTTC. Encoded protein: CASSPIDTSGSSLRVTQYF.

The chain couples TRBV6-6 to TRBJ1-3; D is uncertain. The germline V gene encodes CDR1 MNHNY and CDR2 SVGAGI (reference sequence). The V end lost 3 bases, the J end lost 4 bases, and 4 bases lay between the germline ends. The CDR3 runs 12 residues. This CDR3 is CASSYTGNTIYF. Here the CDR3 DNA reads TGTGCCAGCAGTTATACAGGAAACACCATATATTTT.

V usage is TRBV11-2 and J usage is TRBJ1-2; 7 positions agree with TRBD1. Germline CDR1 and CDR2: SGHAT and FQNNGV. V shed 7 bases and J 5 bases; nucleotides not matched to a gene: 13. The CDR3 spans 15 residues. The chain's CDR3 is CASTRGGVGFYGYTF. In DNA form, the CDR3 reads TGTGCCAGCACCCGAGGGGGCGTAGGCTTTTATGGCTACACCTTC.

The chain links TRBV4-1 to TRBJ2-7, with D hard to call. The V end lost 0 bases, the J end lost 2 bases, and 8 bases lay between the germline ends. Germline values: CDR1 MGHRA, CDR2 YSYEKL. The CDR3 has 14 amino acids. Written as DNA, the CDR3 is TGCGCCAGCAGCCAAGATTCAACAACCTACGAGCAGTACTTC. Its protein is CASSQDSTTYEQYF.

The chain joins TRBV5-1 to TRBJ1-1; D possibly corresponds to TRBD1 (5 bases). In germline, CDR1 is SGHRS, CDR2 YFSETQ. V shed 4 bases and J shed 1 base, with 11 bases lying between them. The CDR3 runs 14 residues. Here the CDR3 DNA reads TGCGCCAGCAGCCGGCAGACAGAGAACACTGAAGCTTTCTTT. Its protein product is CASSRQTENTEAFF.

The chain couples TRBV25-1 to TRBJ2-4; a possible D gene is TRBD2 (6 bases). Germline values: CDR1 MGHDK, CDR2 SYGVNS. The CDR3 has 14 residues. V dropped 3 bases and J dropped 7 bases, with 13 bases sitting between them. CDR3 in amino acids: CASSDYSGGNIQYF. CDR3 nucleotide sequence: TGTGCCAGCAGTGACTACTCCGGAGGGAACATTCAGTACTTC.

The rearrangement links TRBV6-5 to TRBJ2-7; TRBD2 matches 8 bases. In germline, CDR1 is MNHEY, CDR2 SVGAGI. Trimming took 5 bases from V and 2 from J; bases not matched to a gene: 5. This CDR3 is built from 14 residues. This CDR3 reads CASSPDGGAYEQYF. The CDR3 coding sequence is TGTGCCAGCAGTCCCGACGGGGGGGCCTACGAGCAGTACTTC.

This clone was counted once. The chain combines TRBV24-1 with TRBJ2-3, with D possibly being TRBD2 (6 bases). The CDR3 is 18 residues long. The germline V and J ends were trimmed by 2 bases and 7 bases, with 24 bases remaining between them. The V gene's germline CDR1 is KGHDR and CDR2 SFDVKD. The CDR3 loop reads CATSDSGPSSPGGYTQYF. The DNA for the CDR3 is TGTGCCACCAGTGATTCCGGACCCTCCTCCCCTGGGGGGTATACGCAGTATTTT.

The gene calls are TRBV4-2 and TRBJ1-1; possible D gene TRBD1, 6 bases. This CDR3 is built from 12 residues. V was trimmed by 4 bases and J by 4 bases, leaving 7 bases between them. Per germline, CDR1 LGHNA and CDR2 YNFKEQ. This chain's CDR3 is CASSRGPTEAFF. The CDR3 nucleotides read TGTGCCAGCAGCCGGGGGCCCACTGAAGCTTTCTTT.

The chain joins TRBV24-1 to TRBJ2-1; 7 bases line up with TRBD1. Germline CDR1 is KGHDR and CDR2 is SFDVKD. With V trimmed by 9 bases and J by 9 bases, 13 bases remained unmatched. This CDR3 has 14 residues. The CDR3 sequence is CATSRPGQVSEQFF. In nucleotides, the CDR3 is TGTGCCACCTCCCGACCAGGACAGGTCAGTGAGCAGTTCTTC.

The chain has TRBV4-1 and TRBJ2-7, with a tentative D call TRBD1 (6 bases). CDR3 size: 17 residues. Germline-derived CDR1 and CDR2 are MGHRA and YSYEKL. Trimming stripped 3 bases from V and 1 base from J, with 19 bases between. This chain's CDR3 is CASSHAAQGSPSYEQYF. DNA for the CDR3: TGCGCCAGCAGCCACGCCGCACAGGGATCCCCTTCCTACGAGCAGTACTTC.

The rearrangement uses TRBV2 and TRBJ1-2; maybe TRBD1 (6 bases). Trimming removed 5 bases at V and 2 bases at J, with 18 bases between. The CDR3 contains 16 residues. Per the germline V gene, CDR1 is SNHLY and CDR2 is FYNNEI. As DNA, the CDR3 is TGTGCCAGCAGTCCCGGGAGGGGGATTCCCAACTATGGCTACACCTTC. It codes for CASSPGRGIPNYGYTF.

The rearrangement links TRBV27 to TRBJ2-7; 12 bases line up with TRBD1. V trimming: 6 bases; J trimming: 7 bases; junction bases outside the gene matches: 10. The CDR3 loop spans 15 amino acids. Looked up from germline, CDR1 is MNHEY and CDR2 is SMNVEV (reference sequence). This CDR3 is CASRPLGQGAGEQYF. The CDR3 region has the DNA TGTGCCAGCAGGCCCTTGGGACAGGGGGCGGGGGAGCAGTACTTC.